The subject of this entry is one T cell receptor beta chain. V lost 10 bases to trimming and J lost 1 base, with 13 bases between them. Germline values: CDR1 ENHRY, CDR2 SYGVKD. This CDR3 region has 13 residues. TCRdb keeps only in-frame clones here, not all; method: immunoSEQ multiplex PCR. Found here are roughly 220,000 clones, about 87% of them singletons; the top ten hold just over 2.5%. The sample originates from a study of blood T cell repertoires in COVID-19. This chain uses TRBV10-3 with TRBJ2-5; TRBD1 is a possible D gene (6 bases). The clonotype was recovered from a woman in her 30s who had recovered from COVID-19. Sequenced material: PBMCs or T cells enriched from blood (not recorded which). The CDR3 loop reads CASVQGPQETQYF. In DNA, the CDR3 is TGTGCCAGCGTACAGGGACCCCAAGAGACCCAGTACTTC.